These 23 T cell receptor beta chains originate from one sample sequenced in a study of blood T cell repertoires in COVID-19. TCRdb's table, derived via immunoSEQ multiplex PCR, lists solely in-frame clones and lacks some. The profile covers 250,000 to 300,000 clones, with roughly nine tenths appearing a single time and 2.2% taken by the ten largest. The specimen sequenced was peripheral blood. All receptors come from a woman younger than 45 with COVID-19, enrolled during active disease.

The CDR3 sequence is CASSFRDYPSYEQYF. The DNA of the CDR3 is TGCGCCAGCAGCTTCCGGGACTACCCTTCCTACGAGCAGTACTTC. The chain recombines TRBV5-1 with TRBJ2-7, with 7 bases fitting TRBD2. The ends lost 2 bases at V and 1 base at J; junction bases unmatched: 6. The germline gives CDR1 SGHRS, CDR2 YFSETQ. The CDR3 spans 15 residues.

This CDR3 reads CASSSFSGEQFF. DNA of the CDR3: TGTGCCAGCAGCTCCTTTAGCGGGGAGCAGTTCTTC. V usage is TRBV7-3 and J usage is TRBJ2-1, with 7 bases that match TRBD2. V was pared by 4 bases and J by 10 bases, with 4 bases of the junction left unmatched. Per the germline V gene, CDR1 is SGHTA and CDR2 is FQGTGA. CDR3 length equals 12 residues.

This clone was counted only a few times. The CDR3 loop is CASSHRATNEKLFF. The DNA of the CDR3 is TGTGCCAGCAGTCACAGGGCCACTAATGAAAAACTGTTTTTT. V usage is TRBV3-1 (or the pseudogene TRBV3-2) and J usage is TRBJ1-4, with D perhaps matching TRBD1 (6 bases). The CDR3 length is 14 residues. The germline V gene encodes CDR1 LGHDT and CDR2 YNNKEL (reference sequence). V lost 6 bases to trimming and J lost 2 bases, with 10 bases between them.

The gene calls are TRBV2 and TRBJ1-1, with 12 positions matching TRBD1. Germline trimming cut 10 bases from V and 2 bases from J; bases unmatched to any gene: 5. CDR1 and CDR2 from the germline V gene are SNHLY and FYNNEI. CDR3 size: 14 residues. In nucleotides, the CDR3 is TGTGCCATGGGACAGGGGGCTGTAAACACTGAAGCTTTCTTT. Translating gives CAMGQGAVNTEAFF.

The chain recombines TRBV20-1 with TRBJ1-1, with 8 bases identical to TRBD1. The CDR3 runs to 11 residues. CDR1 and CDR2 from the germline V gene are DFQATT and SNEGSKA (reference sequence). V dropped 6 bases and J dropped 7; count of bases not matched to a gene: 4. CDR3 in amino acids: CSASGGVEAFF. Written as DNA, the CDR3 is TGCAGTGCCTCAGGGGGCGTTGAAGCTTTCTTT.

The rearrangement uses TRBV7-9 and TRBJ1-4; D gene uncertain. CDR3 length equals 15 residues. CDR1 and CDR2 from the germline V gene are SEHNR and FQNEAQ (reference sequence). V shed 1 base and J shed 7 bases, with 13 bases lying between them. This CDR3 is CASSLGIMNSEKLFF. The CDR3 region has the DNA TGTGCCAGCAGCTTAGGAATTATGAATAGTGAAAAACTGTTTTTT. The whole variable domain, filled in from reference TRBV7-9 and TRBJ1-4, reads DTGVSQNPRHKITKRGQNVTFRCDPISEHNRLYWYRQTLGQGPEFLTYFQNEAQLEKSRLLSDRFSAERPKGSFSTLEIQRTEQGDSAMYLCASSLGIMNSEKLFFGSGTQLSVL.

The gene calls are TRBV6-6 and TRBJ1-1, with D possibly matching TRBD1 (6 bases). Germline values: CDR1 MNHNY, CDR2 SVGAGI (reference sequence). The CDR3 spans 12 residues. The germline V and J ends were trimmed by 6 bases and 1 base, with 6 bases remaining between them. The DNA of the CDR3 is TGTGCCAGCAGACAGGGGAACACTGAAGCTTTCTTT. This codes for CASRQGNTEAFF.

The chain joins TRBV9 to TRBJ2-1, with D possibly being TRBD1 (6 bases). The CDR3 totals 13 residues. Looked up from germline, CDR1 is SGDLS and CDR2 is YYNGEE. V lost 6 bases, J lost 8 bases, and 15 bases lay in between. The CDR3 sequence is CASNLQGYDEQFF. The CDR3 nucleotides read TGTGCCAGCAACCTACAGGGATATGATGAGCAGTTCTTC.

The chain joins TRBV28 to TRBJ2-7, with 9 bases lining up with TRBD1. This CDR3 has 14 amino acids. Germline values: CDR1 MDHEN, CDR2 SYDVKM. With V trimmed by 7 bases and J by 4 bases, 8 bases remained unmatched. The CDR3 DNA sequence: TGTGCCAGCACCGGACAGGGGAACCTTTACGAGCAGTACTTC. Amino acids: CASTGQGNLYEQYF.

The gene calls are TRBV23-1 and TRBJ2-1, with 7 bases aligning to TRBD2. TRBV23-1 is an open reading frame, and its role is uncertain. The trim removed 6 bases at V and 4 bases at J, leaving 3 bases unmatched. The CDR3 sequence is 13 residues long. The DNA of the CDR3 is TGCGCCAGCAGGCCGGGAGGTTACAATGAGCAGTTCTTC. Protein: CASRPGGYNEQFF.

The CDR3 nucleotides read TGTGCCAGCAGCCAATATGCCGACAGGGTGAAAGCTTTCTTT. Translating gives CASSQYADRVKAFF. The rearrangement links TRBV3-1 (or the pseudogene TRBV3-2) to TRBJ1-1; TRBD1 aligns across 7 bases. The CDR3 length is 14 residues. Germline V gene lookup returns CDR1 LGHDT and CDR2 YNNKEL (reference sequence). After removal of 2 bases from V and 9 bases from J, the junction contained 9 bases not matched to a gene.

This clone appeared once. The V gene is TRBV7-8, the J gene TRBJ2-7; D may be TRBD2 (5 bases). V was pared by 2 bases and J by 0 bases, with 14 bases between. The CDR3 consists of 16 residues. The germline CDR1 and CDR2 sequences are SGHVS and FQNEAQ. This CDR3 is CASSLTGYSSSYEQYF. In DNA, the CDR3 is TGTGCCAGCAGCTTAACGGGGTATTCATCCTCCTACGAGCAGTACTTC.

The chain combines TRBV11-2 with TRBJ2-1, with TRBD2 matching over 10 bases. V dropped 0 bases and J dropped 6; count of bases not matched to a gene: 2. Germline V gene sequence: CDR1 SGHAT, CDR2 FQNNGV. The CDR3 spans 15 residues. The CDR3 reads CASSLDGLAANEQFF. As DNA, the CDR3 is TGTGCCAGCAGCTTAGACGGACTAGCGGCCAATGAGCAGTTCTTC.

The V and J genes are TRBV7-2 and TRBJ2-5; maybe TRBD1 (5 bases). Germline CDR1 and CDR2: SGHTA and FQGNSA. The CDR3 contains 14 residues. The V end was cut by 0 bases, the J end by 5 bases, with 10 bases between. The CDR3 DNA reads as TGTGCCAGCAGCTTAGCAGGGGTCCAGGAGACCCAGTACTTC. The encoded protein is CASSLAGVQETQYF.

Written as DNA, the CDR3 is TGTGCCAGCAGTTACTCGGGGCAGGGTGATGGCTACACCTTC. It is translated as CASSYSGQGDGYTF. J is TRBJ1-2 and V is TRBV6-6; a possible D gene is TRBD1 (5 bases). Between the trimmed V and J ends, which lost 0 bases and 6 bases, there was a span of 11 bases. This CDR3 comprises 14 residues. From germline, CDR1 is MNHNY and CDR2 SVGAGI (reference sequence).

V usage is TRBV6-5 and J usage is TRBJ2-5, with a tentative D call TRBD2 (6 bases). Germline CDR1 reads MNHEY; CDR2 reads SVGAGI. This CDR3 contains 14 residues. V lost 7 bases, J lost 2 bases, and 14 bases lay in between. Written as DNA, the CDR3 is TGTGCCAGCACCAAGGCGGGATTTCAAGAGACCCAGTACTTC. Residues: CASTKAGFQETQYF.

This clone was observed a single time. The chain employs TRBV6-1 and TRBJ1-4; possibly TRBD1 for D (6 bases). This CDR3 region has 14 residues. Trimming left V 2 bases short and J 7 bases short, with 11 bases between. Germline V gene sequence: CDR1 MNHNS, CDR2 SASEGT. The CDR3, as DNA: TGTGCCAGCAGTGAATGGGGGCCGGGTGAAAAACTGTTTTTT. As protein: CASSEWGPGEKLFF.

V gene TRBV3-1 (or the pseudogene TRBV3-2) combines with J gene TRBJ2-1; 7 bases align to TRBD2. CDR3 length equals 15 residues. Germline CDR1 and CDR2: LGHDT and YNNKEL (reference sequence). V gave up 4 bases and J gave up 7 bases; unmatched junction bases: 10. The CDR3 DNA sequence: TGTGCCAGCAGCCCACTAGCGCCAGCTGGGAATGAGCAGTTCTTC. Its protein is CASSPLAPAGNEQFF.

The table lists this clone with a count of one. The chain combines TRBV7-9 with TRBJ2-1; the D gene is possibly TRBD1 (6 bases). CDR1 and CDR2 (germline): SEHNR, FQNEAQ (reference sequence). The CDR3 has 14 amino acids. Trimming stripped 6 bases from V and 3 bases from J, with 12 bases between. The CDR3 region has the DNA TGTGCCAGCAGTTTTAACAGGGACTACAATGAGCAGTTCTTC. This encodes CASSFNRDYNEQFF.

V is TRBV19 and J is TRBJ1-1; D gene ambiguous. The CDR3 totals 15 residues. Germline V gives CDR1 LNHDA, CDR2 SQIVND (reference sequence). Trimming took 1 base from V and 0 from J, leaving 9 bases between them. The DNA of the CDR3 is TGTGCCAGTAGTATAGTCGGCAGCGTGAACACTGAAGCTTTCTTT. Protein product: CASSIVGSVNTEAFF.

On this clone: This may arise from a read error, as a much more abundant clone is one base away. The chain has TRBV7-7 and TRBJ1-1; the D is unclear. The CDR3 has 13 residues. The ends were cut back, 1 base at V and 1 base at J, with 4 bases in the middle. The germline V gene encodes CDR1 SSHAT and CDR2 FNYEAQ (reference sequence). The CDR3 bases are TGTGCCAGCAGCTTAGACACGAACACTGAAGCTTTCTTT. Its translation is CASSLDTNTEAFF.

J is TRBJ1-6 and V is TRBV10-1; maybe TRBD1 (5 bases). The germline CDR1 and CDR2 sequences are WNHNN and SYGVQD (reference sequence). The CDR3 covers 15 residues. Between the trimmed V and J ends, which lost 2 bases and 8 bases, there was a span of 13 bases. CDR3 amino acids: CASSEDRGNDSPLHF. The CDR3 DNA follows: TGCGCCAGCAGTGAGGATCGGGGGAATGATTCACCCCTCCACTTT.

The CDR3 region is CASSYTEYEQYF. CDR3 DNA sequence: TGTGCCAGCAGTTACACCGAGTACGAGCAGTACTTC. This chain links TRBV6-6 with TRBJ2-7; D is uncertain. The CDR3 contains 12 residues. Trimming took off 2 bases at V and 4 bases at J, with 6 bases between the two ends. Looked up from germline, CDR1 is MNHNY and CDR2 is SVGAGI (reference sequence).